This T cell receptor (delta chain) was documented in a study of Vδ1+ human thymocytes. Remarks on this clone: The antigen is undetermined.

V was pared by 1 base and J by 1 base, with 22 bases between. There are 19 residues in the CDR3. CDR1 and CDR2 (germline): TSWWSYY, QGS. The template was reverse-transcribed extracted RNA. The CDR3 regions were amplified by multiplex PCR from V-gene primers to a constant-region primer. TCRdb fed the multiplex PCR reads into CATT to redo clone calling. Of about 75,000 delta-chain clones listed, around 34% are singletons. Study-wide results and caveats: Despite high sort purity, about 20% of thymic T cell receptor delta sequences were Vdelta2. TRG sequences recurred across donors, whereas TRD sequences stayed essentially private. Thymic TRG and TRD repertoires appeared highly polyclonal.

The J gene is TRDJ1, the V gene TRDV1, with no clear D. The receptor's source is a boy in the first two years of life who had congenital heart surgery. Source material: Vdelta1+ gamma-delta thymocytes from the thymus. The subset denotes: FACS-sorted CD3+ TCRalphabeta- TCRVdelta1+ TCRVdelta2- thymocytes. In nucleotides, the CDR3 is TGTGCTCTTGGGGAACGAACTACGACCCTTGCGACATTCACCGATAAACTCATCTTT. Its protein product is CALGERTTTLATFTDKLIF.